The 28 T cell receptor beta chains below all came from one sample that was sequenced in a study of cytomegalovirus exposure and HLA in healthy donors. In the PCR, 60 Vbeta and 13 Jbeta primers were used. TCRdb's copy holds only in-frame clones and misses some; the assay was immunoSEQ multiplex PCR. This sample has approximately 150,000 clones, with over 60% found just once. Material: PBMCs. These receptors came from a man in his forties in good health and CMV-seronegative.

This clone occurred a few times. The chain carries TRBV5-5 and TRBJ1-1, with TRBD1 identical over 8 bases. V lost 9 bases to trimming and J lost 4 bases; unmatched junction nucleotides: 8. Germline CDR1 reads SGHKS; CDR2 reads YYEKEE (reference sequence). This CDR3 is 13 amino acids long. The CDR3 nucleotides read TGTGCCACCCTAGGACAGGGTCGCACTGAAGCTTTCTTT. Protein: CATLGQGRTEAFF.

The V gene is TRBV28, the J gene TRBJ1-1; D gene unclear. Trimming removed 5 bases from V and 5 bases from J, with 9 bases in between. The CDR3 covers 12 residues. Germline loops: CDR1 MDHEN, CDR2 SYDVKM. CDR3 sequence (DNA): TGTGCCAGCAGTCCCAGAAATACTGAAGCTTTCTTT. Encoded protein: CASSPRNTEAFF.

The chain is built from TRBV9 and TRBJ2-3; 9 bases fit TRBD2. CDR3 length equals 14 residues. The ends lost 6 bases at V and 2 bases at J; junction bases unmatched: 4. Per germline, CDR1 SGDLS and CDR2 YYNGEE. CDR3 DNA sequence: TGTGCCAGCACCCTAGCGGGACACACAGATACGCAGTATTTT. This translates into CASTLAGHTDTQYF.

The chain links TRBV10-3 to TRBJ2-5, with 7 bases that match TRBD2. Per germline, CDR1 ENHRY and CDR2 SYGVKD. There are 14 residues in the CDR3. The V segment lost 4 bases and the J segment 2 bases; nucleotides outside the gene matches: 4. The CDR3: CAISGGTNQETQYF. The CDR3 DNA follows: TGTGCCATCAGTGGGGGGACTAATCAAGAGACCCAGTACTTC.

The table lists this clone with a few counts. CDR3 in DNA: TGCGCCAGCAGCCTCTCCGGGACACCAAGCACAGATACGCAGTATTTT. As protein: CASSLSGTPSTDTQYF. This chain connects TRBV5-1 to TRBJ2-3; D possibly corresponds to TRBD1 (6 bases). Germline V gene data show CDR1 as SGHRS and CDR2 as YFSETQ. V was clipped by 4 bases and J by 0 bases, with 15 bases between them. This CDR3 is built from 16 residues.

The V call is TRBV5-6, the J call TRBJ2-5, with TRBD1 identical over 8 bases. The J call is in doubt because the DNA end fits TRBJ2-7 better. From germline, CDR1 is SGHDT and CDR2 YYEEEE. The CDR3 spans 15 residues. CDR3 region: CASSPPRDRRYEQYF. The CDR3 DNA sequence: TGTGCCAGCAGCCCTCCCCGGGACAGGAGATACGAGCAGTACTTC.

The J gene is TRBJ2-5, the V gene TRBV5-1; 7 bases match TRBD2. The V gene's germline CDR1 is SGHRS and CDR2 YFSETQ. This CDR3 region has 14 residues. Trimming removed 2 bases from V and 0 bases from J; junction bases left unmatched: 1. In nucleotides, the CDR3 is TGCGCCAGCAGCTTAGCGGGGAACCAAGAGACCCAGTACTTC. Amino acids: CASSLAGNQETQYF.

The chain carries TRBV27 and TRBJ2-3, with TRBD2 matching 12 bases. The CDR3 extends over 16 amino acids. Germline loops: CDR1 MNHEY, CDR2 SMNVEV (reference sequence). With 4 bases clipped from V and 5 bases from J, the junction kept 7 bases outside the gene matches. In nucleotides, the CDR3 is TGTGCCAGCAGTTCTGGACTAGCGGGGCGGGTAGATACGCAGTATTTT. This encodes CASSSGLAGRVDTQYF.

This chain links TRBV28 with TRBJ2-1, with 8 bases that match TRBD1. Per germline, CDR1 MDHEN and CDR2 SYDVKM. Germline trimming cut 3 bases from V and 0 bases from J; bases unmatched to any gene: 13. The CDR3 spans 19 residues. CDR3 DNA sequence: TGTGCCAGCAGTTTCAGTGCAGGGGGCAGGGGTAGCTCCTACAATGAGCAGTTCTTC. Translating it yields CASSFSAGGRGSSYNEQFF.

The gene calls are TRBV4-2 and TRBJ2-7; a possible D gene is TRBD2 (5 bases). V was clipped by 3 bases and J by 4 bases, with 10 bases between them. Germline-derived CDR1 and CDR2 are LGHNA and YNFKEQ. The CDR3 is 13 amino acids. CDR3 nucleotides: TGTGCCAGCAGCCACACTAGTTCTTACGAGCAGTACTTC. Translating gives CASSHTSSYEQYF.

In this sample, this clone turned up a few times. The rearrangement links TRBV30 to TRBJ2-2; a weak D match, TRBD2 (6 bases). V was shortened by 5 bases and J by 2 bases, with 15 bases between the two germline ends. CDR3 length: 15 amino acids. Germline V lookup: CDR1 GTSNPN, CDR2 SVGIG (reference sequence). CDR3 sequence: CAWDRGKVNTGELFF. The CDR3 nucleotides read TGTGCCTGGGACCGGGGGAAGGTCAACACCGGGGAGCTGTTTTTT.

The genes are TRBV7-3 and TRBJ2-2; TRBD1 agrees at 9 bases. With V trimmed by 4 bases and J by 3 bases, 9 bases remained unmatched. Germline V gene lookup returns CDR1 SGHTA and CDR2 FQGTGA. The CDR3 has 17 residues. CDR3 residues: CASSSRTGAGYTGELFF. The CDR3 DNA sequence: TGTGCCAGCAGCTCCCGGACAGGGGCAGGTTACACCGGGGAGCTGTTTTTT.

In its sample, this clone was seen once. The rearrangement joins TRBV10-3 to TRBJ2-5; 9 bases agree with TRBD1. The J call could be wrong; TRBJ2-7 is a better fit for the DNA end. The germline gives CDR1 ENHRY, CDR2 SYGVKD. The CDR3 runs to 14 residues. This CDR3 is CAIKGTGFSYEQYF. The CDR3 DNA is TGTGCCATCAAAGGGACAGGGTTTTCCTACGAGCAGTACTTC.

CDR3 sequence reads: CASSRDRGDTEAFF. CDR3 coding DNA: TGCGCCAGCAGTCGGGACAGGGGCGACACTGAAGCTTTCTTT. V and J are TRBV5-1 and TRBJ1-1; 10 nucleotides line up with TRBD1. Germline trimming cut 5 bases from V and 3 bases from J; bases unmatched to any gene: 4. This CDR3 contains 14 residues. CDR1 SGHRS and CDR2 YFSETQ come from the germline V gene. The complete variable domain, with remaining parts taken from reference TRBV5-1 and TRBJ1-1, reads KAGVTQTPRYLIKTRGQQVTLSCSPISGHRSVSWYQQTPGQGLQFLFEYFSETQRNKGNFPGRFSGRQFSNSRSEMNVSTLELGDSALYLCASSRDRGDTEAFFGQGTRLTVV.

This clone appeared a few times. This rearrangement joins TRBV4-1 to TRBJ2-7, with 9 bases lining up with TRBD1. This CDR3 has 15 amino acids. CDR1 MGHRA and CDR2 YSYEKL come from the germline V gene. Trimming at V came to 6 bases and at J to 2 bases, leaving 8 bases not matched to a gene. CDR3 region: CASSPTGGSAYEQYF. Written as DNA, the CDR3 is TGCGCCAGCAGTCCGACAGGGGGGAGCGCCTACGAGCAGTACTTC.

This clone has a single count. This chain links TRBV7-3 with TRBJ2-1; no reliable D call. V lost 2 bases to trimming and J lost 4 bases, with 6 bases between them. The V gene's germline CDR1 is SGHTA and CDR2 FQGTGA. The CDR3 is 13 residues long. The CDR3 DNA reads as TGTGCCAGCAGCTTATCCCGGTACAATGAGCAGTTCTTC. Translating gives CASSLSRYNEQFF.

This clone has only a few counts. The genes are TRBV19 and TRBJ2-2; D uncertain. The CDR3 sequence is 14 residues long. Germline V gives CDR1 LNHDA, CDR2 SQIVND (reference sequence). Trimming pared 1 base from V and 5 bases from J, leaving 8 bases between. The CDR3 here is CASSIGPETGELFF. The DNA for the CDR3 is TGTGCCAGTAGTATAGGGCCTGAAACCGGGGAGCTGTTTTTT.

V and J are TRBV7-9 and TRBJ1-2; 11 nucleotides match TRBD1. J gave up 5 bases and V 4 bases, and 6 bases lay outside the gene matches. Germline V gene data show CDR1 as SEHNR and CDR2 as FQNEAQ (reference sequence). The CDR3 is 15 amino acids. CDR3 sequence: CASSSGTGGVYGYTF. The CDR3, as DNA: TGTGCCAGCAGCTCAGGGACAGGGGGTGTATATGGCTACACCTTC.

This clone turned up a few times. The chain carries TRBV6-5 and TRBJ1-1, with a tentative D call TRBD1 (5 bases). Germline V gives CDR1 MNHEY, CDR2 SVGAGI. This CDR3 is 12 amino acids long. Trimming took off 2 bases at V and 6 bases at J, with 7 bases between the two ends. The CDR3: CASSYGGAEAFF. The CDR3, as DNA: TGTGCCAGCAGTTACGGGGGGGCTGAAGCTTTCTTT.

The chain joins TRBV7-2 to TRBJ1-5; no reliable D call. Germline V gives CDR1 SGHTA, CDR2 FQGNSA. Deletions cut 1 base from V and 0 bases from J, with 10 bases between. CDR3 size: 16 residues. DNA for the CDR3: TGTGCCAGCAGCTTAGGGGCACCGTATAGCAATCAGCCCCAGCATTTT. It is translated as CASSLGAPYSNQPQHF.

The chain uses TRBV19 and TRBJ1-5; 7 bases fit TRBD1. CDR1 is LNHDA and CDR2 is SQIVND in the germline V gene (reference sequence). This CDR3 spans 14 amino acids. J lost 7 bases, V lost 5 bases, and 8 bases had no gene match. CDR3 in DNA: TGTGCCAGTAGTGCCGGACAGGAGGGACAGCCCCAGCATTTT. Its translation: CASSAGQEGQPQHF.

This chain uses TRBV30 with TRBJ2-5, with D possibly matching TRBD2 (8 bases). Germline loops: CDR1 GTSNPN, CDR2 SVGIG (reference sequence). The V end lost 2 bases, the J end lost 7 bases, and 23 bases lay between the germline ends. The CDR3 covers 16 residues. Here the CDR3 DNA reads TGTGCCTGGAGTCTCGGGAGGGCCCCCCCAGGGGGGACCCAGTACTTC. It specifies CAWSLGRAPPGGTQYF. Based on the CDR3 plus reference TRBV30 and TRBJ2-5, the full variable domain is SQTIHQWPATLVQPVGSPLSLECTVEGTSNPNLYWYRQAAGRGLQLLFYSVGIGQISSEVPQNLSASRPQDRQFILSSKKLLLSDSGFYLCAWSLGRAPPGGTQYFGPGTRLLVL.

The chain is built from TRBV2 and TRBJ2-5, with a tentative D call TRBD2 (5 bases). V was trimmed by 8 bases and J by 2 bases, leaving 18 bases between them. The CDR3 extends over 15 amino acids. Germline V lookup: CDR1 SNHLY, CDR2 FYNNEI. CDR3 DNA: TGTGCCAGCGGACCCGCAGCAACGGGACAAGAGACCCAGTACTTC. Its protein product is CASGPAATGQETQYF.

The chain joins TRBV5-1 to TRBJ2-1; 11 positions agree with TRBD2. J gave up 6 bases and V 4 bases, and 6 bases lay outside the gene matches. Germline CDR1 and CDR2: SGHRS and YFSETQ. This CDR3 has 15 residues. Written as DNA, the CDR3 is TGCGCCAGCAGCACCCGACTAGCGGGATCCAATGAGCAGTTCTTC. Protein: CASSTRLAGSNEQFF.

The rearrangement joins TRBV11-3 to TRBJ2-7; 8 nucleotides line up with TRBD2. The CDR3 runs 14 residues. Germline V lookup: CDR1 SGHNT, CDR2 YENEEA. After removal of 2 bases from V and 0 bases from J, the junction contained 0 bases not matched to a gene. Written as DNA, the CDR3 is TGTGCCAGCAGCTTAAGCGGGAGCTCCTACGAGCAGTACTTC. The encoded protein is CASSLSGSSYEQYF.

The chain is built from TRBV7-2 and TRBJ2-7; 10 nucleotides line up with TRBD2. Germline V CDR1 and CDR2: SGHTA, FQGNSA. The CDR3 spans 15 residues. V was pared by 4 bases and J by 2 bases, with 5 bases of the junction left unmatched. As DNA, the CDR3 is TGTGCCAGCAGCTCTGGACTAGCGGTTCCCTACGAGCAGTACTTC. It translates to CASSSGLAVPYEQYF.

The CDR3 loop is CASSVSGGDTQYF. CDR3 in DNA: TGTGCCAGCAGTGTAAGCGGAGGGGATACGCAGTATTTT. The chain couples TRBV6-5 to TRBJ2-3; the D gene is possibly TRBD2 (6 bases). V gave up 5 bases and J gave up 6 bases, with 12 bases separating them. This CDR3 comprises 13 residues. Per the germline V gene, CDR1 is MNHEY and CDR2 is SVGAGI.

This chain joins TRBV10-3 and TRBJ1-1; tentative D call: TRBD1 (6 bases). V was clipped by 6 bases and J by 5 bases, with 16 bases between them. Germline CDR1 and CDR2: ENHRY and SYGVKD. The CDR3 spans 14 residues. In DNA form, the CDR3 reads TGTGCCATCAGACAGACAGGCGGTGAAACTGAAGCTTTCTTT. It is translated as CAIRQTGGETEAFF.